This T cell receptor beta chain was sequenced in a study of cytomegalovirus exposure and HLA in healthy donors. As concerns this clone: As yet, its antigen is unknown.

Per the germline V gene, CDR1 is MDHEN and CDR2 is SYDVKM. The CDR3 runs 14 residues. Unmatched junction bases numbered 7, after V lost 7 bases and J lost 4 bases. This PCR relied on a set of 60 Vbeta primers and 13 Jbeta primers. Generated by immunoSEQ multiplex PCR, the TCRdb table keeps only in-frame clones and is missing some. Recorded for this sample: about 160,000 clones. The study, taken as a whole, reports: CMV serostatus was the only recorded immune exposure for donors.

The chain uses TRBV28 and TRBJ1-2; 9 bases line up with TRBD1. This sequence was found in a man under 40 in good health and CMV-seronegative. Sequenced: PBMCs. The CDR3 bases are TGTGCCAGCACCATTGGGGGACAGGGCTATGGCTACACCTTC. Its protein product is CASTIGGQGYGYTF.